A single sample gave rise to the 13 T cell receptor beta chains below, sequenced in a study of blood T cell repertoires in COVID-19. Assay used: immunoSEQ multiplex PCR; TCRdb lists only in-frame clones, some missing. Here the sample spans under 450,000 clones, about 88% being singletons. Sample: peripheral blood. The receptors shown here come from a woman aged 60 to 75 with COVID-19, enrolled during active disease.

This clone was picked up one time. The chain is built from TRBV27 and TRBJ2-6, with TRBD2 as a possible D gene (7 bases). The germline CDR1 and CDR2 sequences are MNHEY and SMNVEV (reference sequence). The CDR3 is 17 residues long. V was cut by 9 bases and J by 1 base, with 19 bases left in between. DNA for the CDR3: TGTGCCAGTAGACCAAGGGGGGGGCCATCTGGGGCCAACGTCCTGACTTTC. Translated: CASRPRGGPSGANVLTF. Full variable domain (rest looked up from reference TRBV27 and TRBJ2-6): EAQVTQNPRYLITVTGKKLTVTCSQNMNHEYMSWYRQDPGLGLRQIYYSMNVEVTDKGDVPEGYKVSRKEKRNFPLILESPSPNQTSLYFCASRPRGGPSGANVLTFGAGSRLTVL.

The chain couples TRBV9 to TRBJ1-3; no reliable D call. The CDR3 runs to 16 residues. Germline CDR1 and CDR2: SGDLS and YYNGEE. Trimming pared 4 bases from V and 0 bases from J, leaving 14 bases between. Written as DNA, the CDR3 is TGTGCCAGCAGCCCCCGAGACAATCACTCTGGAAACACCATATATTTT. This encodes CASSPRDNHSGNTIYF.

A few counts support this clone. CDR3 residues: CASSLGGQGGSPLHF. CDR3 sequence (DNA): TGTGCCAGCAGCTTAGGAGGACAGGGGGGATCACCCCTCCACTTT. V and J are TRBV7-2 and TRBJ1-6; 10 bases line up with TRBD1. The CDR3 length is 15 residues. The ends lost 1 base at V and 10 bases at J; junction bases unmatched: 4. CDR1 and CDR2 from the germline V gene are SGHTA and FQGNSA.

The chain is built from TRBV27 and TRBJ1-2; D may be TRBD1 (6 bases). Germline values: CDR1 MNHEY, CDR2 SMNVEV (reference sequence). This CDR3 region has 16 residues. The V gene lost 6 bases and the J gene lost 4 bases, with 21 bases spanning the gap. The CDR3 region is CASSRDRQGGAYGYTF. The CDR3 region has the DNA TGTGCCAGCAGCCGCGACAGGCAAGGGGGGGCCTATGGCTACACCTTC.

The gene calls are TRBV9 and TRBJ2-7; weak D call: TRBD1 (6 bases). The germline gives CDR1 SGDLS, CDR2 YYNGEE. V was clipped by 4 bases and J by 2 bases, with 13 bases between them. CDR3 length: 14 residues. The CDR3 nucleotides are TGTGCCAGCAGCCCCTGGACAGCTACCTACGAGCAGTACTTC. Its translation: CASSPWTATYEQYF.

This clone was recorded only once. The V gene is TRBV7-7, the J gene TRBJ2-3, with TRBD2 matching 15 bases. CDR3 length: 18 residues. Germline CDR1 and CDR2: SSHAT and FNYEAQ (reference sequence). Losses at the gene ends were 5 bases for V and 1 base for J; bases not matched to a gene: 7. CDR3 DNA sequence: TGTGCCAGCAGCACCGGGACTAGCGGGGGGAGAGGCACAGATACGCAGTATTTT. Amino acid sequence: CASSTGTSGGRGTDTQYF.

The chain joins TRBV7-9 to TRBJ1-2; possible D gene TRBD1, 6 bases. Trimming removed 5 bases at V and 2 bases at J, with 9 bases between. Germline V gene sequence: CDR1 SEHNR, CDR2 FQNEAQ (reference sequence). This CDR3 region has 13 residues. The CDR3 nucleotides read TGTGCCAGCAGCGCCGGACAGAACTATGGCTACACCTTC. This gives the protein CASSAGQNYGYTF.

This sequence joins TRBV18 and TRBJ1-2; D not resolved. The CDR3 length is 15 residues. Germline assignment: CDR1 KGHSH and CDR2 LQKENI. V was clipped by 2 bases and J by 4 bases, with 14 bases between them. The CDR3 loop is CASSPMGPEIYGYTF. CDR3 in DNA: TGTGCCAGCTCACCAATGGGCCCAGAGATCTATGGCTACACCTTC.

This sequence joins TRBV25-1 and TRBJ2-1, with 8 bases identical to TRBD2. J lost 3 bases, V lost 3 bases, and 7 bases had no gene match. Germline assignment: CDR1 MGHDK and CDR2 SYGVNS. The CDR3 is 16 residues long. DNA for the CDR3: TGTGCCAGCAGTGAGATTACTAGCGGAATCTACAATGAGCAGTTCTTC. Translation: CASSEITSGIYNEQFF.

This chain connects TRBV5-1 to TRBJ1-2; 7 positions match TRBD1. With V trimmed by 1 base and J by 8 bases, 5 bases remained unmatched. Germline lookup yields CDR1 SGHRS and CDR2 YFSETQ. The CDR3 loop spans 13 amino acids. The CDR3 DNA follows: TGCGCCAGCAGCTTGACAGGGGCAGGGGGCTACACCTTC. Its protein is CASSLTGAGGYTF.

The rearrangement uses TRBV9 and TRBJ2-6; no definite D call. V lost 3 bases to trimming and J lost 5 bases, with 9 bases between them. The germline CDR1 and CDR2 sequences are SGDLS and YYNGEE. The length of the CDR3 is 14 residues. CDR3 loop: CASSAPPRANVLTF. The CDR3 DNA is TGTGCCAGCAGCGCCCCTCCTCGGGCCAACGTCCTGACTTTC.

CDR3 in DNA: TGTGCCAGTAGTAGAGACGGGTTCTATGGCTACACCTTC. The encoded protein is CASSRDGFYGYTF. This rearrangement joins TRBV19 to TRBJ1-2; no reliable D call. Germline V gene data show CDR1 as LNHDA and CDR2 as SQIVND (reference sequence). Trimming removed 4 bases from V and 4 bases from J, with 10 bases in between. The CDR3 is 13 amino acids.

This clone was counted a single time. V is TRBV10-3 and J is TRBJ1-1; unclear D gene. Germline V gene data show CDR1 as ENHRY and CDR2 as SYGVKD. The V and J ends lost 8 bases and 1 base respectively, with 11 bases between them. The CDR3 is 13 amino acids. CDR3 bases: TGTGCCATCGCTAAGGGAGCGAACACTGAAGCTTTCTTT. Translating gives CAIAKGANTEAFF.